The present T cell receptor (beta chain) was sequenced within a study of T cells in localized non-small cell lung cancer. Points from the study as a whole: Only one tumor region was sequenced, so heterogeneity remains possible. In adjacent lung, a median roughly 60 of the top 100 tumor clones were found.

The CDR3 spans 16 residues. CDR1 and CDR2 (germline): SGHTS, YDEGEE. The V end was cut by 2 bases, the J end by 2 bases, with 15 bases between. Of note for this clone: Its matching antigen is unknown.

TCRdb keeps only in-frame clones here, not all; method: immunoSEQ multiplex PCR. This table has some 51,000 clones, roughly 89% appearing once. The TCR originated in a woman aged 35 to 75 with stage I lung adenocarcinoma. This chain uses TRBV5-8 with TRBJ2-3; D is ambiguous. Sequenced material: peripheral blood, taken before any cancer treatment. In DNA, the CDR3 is TGTGCCAGCAGCTTAAGGGCTGGCTCTCCCACAGATACGCAGTATTTT. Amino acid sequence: CASSLRAGSPTDTQYF.